The clone carrying this T cell receptor (beta chain) was seen only a few times. Antigen unknown. TCRdb used MiXCR to reprocess the reads, holding one entry per CDR3 protein. The sample yields about 740,000 distinct CDR3 sequences, approximately 40% seen once. Germline loops: CDR1 SQVTM, CDR2 ANQGSEA. The CDR3 runs 15 residues. V gave up 3 bases and J gave up 6 bases, with 18 bases separating them. This record belongs to a study of T cell repertoires in cytomegalovirus infection. Study-level points and caveats: HLA-C-restricted CMV-specific TCR beta clonotypes prevailed in the ex vivo response.

This receptor was obtained from a human donor in good health (CMV status not recorded). Some clones in this sample may be carry-over from other donors' samples. The sequencing input was PBMCs. The rearrangement joins TRBV29-1 to TRBJ2-1; D might be TRBD1 or TRBD2, each matching 5 bases. The CDR3 is CSVDRGTDPGNEQFF. DNA for the CDR3: TGCAGCGTTGATCGAGGGACGGACCCTGGCAATGAGCAGTTCTTC.